The 6 T cell receptor beta chains reported below all come from one sample, sequenced in a study of T cells after yellow fever vaccination. Each CDR3 protein gets one entry after TCRdb re-called the 5' RACE reads with MiXCR. This table holds about 200,000 distinct CDR3 sequences, 2.5% to 3.5% found once. The starting material was CD4+ T cells sorted from PBMCs, obtained 10 days after the yellow fever booster vaccination. Every receptor here comes from a man younger than 30 who received the YFV17D yellow fever vaccine.

This clonotype has ten or more counts. This chain joins TRBV7-2 and TRBJ2-7; a weak D match, TRBD2 (6 bases). Germline V CDR1 and CDR2: SGHTA, FQGNSA. This CDR3 region has 15 residues. Trimming removed 0 bases at V and 0 bases at J, with 9 bases between. The CDR3 bases are TGTGCCAGCAGCTTAGCTCCGGGAGCCTCCTACGAGCAGTACGTC. Residues: CASSLAPGASYEQYV.

This clonotype was seen ten or more times. J is TRBJ2-5 and V is TRBV5-1; 9 bases are a match to TRBD1. The V and J ends lost 3 bases and 4 bases, in that order; junction bases with no gene match: 7. The V gene's germline CDR1 is SGHRS and CDR2 YFSETQ. The CDR3 covers 15 residues. The DNA of the CDR3 is TGCGCCAGCAGCTCAACGACAGGGGGGACAGAGACCCAGTACTTC. The encoded protein is CASSSTTGGTETQYF.

This clonotype was seen more than once but under ten times. J is TRBJ2-7 and V is TRBV6-6, with 13 bases fitting TRBD2. This CDR3 contains 15 residues. The V gene's germline CDR1 is MNHNY and CDR2 SVGAGI (reference sequence). Unmatched junction bases numbered 11, after V lost 6 bases and J lost 9 bases. CDR3 nucleotides: TGTGCCAGCAGGGAAGGACTAGCGGGGGCCTATGGGCAGTACGTC. This sequence encodes CASREGLAGAYGQYV.

The V gene is TRBV5-1, the J gene TRBJ2-5; D unclear. The germline V gene has CDR1 SGHRS and CDR2 YFSETQ. Trimming cost V 2 bases and J 1 base, with 15 bases left between them. The CDR3 is made up of 16 amino acids. The CDR3 spells CASSFSVSGLQETQYF. The CDR3 nucleotides are TGCGCCAGCAGCTTTTCCGTGTCAGGTCTCCAAGAGACCCAGTACTTC.

The chain combines TRBV20-1 with TRBJ1-6, with D perhaps TRBD1 (6 bases). V lost 1 base, J lost 0 bases, and 13 bases lay in between. Germline V gene sequence: CDR1 DFQATT, CDR2 SNEGSKA (reference sequence). The CDR3 spans 17 residues. CDR3 DNA: TGCAGTGCTAGAGGCTTCGGGGGCAGCTCCTATAATTCACCCCTCCACTTT. This translates into CSARGFGGSSYNSPLHF.

The gene calls are TRBV12-3 or TRBV12-4 and TRBJ1-1; D is perhaps TRBD1 (5 bases). The V and J ends lost 5 bases and 4 bases respectively, with 11 bases between them. CDR3 length: 13 amino acids. Here the CDR3 reads CASSQRGRTEAFF. The CDR3 nucleotides read TGTGCCAGCAGTCAAAGGGGTCGCACTGAAGCTTTCTTT.